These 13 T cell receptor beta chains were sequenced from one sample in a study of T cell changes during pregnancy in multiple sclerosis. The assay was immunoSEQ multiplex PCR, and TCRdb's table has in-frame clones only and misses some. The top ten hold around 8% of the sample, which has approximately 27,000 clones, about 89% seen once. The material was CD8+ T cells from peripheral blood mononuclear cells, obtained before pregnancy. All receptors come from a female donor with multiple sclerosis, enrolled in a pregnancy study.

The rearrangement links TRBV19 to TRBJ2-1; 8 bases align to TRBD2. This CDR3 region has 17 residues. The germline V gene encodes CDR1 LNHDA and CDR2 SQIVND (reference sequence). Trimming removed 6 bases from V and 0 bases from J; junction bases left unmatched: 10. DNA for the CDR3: TGTGCCAGTAGCCTTGCGGGGGGCCATAGCTCCTACAATGAGCAGTTCTTC. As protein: CASSLAGGHSSYNEQFF.

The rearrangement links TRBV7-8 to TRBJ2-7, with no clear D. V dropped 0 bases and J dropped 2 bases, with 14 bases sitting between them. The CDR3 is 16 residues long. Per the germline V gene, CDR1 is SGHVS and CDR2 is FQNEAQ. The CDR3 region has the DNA TGTGCCAGCAGCTTAGCGCTGGCAGGTGGTACCTACGAGCAGTACTTC. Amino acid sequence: CASSLALAGGTYEQYF.

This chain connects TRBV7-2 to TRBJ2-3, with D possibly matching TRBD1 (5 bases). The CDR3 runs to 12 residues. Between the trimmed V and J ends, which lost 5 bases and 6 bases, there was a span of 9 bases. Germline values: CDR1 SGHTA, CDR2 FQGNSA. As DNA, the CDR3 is TGTGCCAGCAGCGTTCAGGGTGATACGCAGTATTTT. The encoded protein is CASSVQGDTQYF.

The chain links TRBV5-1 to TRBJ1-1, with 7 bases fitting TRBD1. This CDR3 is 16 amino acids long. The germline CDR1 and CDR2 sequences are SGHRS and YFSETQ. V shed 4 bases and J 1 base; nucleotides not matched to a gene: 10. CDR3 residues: CASSIRTGGGNTEAFF. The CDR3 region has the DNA TGCGCCAGCAGCATCCGGACAGGTGGAGGGAACACTGAAGCTTTCTTT.

CDR3 DNA: TGTGCCAGCAGCCCGGGCACGGGAATGAGTGAGCAGTTCTTC. It is translated as CASSPGTGMSEQFF. The chain uses TRBV7-9 and TRBJ2-1, with D possibly matching TRBD2 (5 bases). Germline V gene sequence: CDR1 SEHNR, CDR2 FQNEAQ (reference sequence). V was pared by 5 bases and J by 9 bases, with 17 bases between. This CDR3 contains 14 residues.

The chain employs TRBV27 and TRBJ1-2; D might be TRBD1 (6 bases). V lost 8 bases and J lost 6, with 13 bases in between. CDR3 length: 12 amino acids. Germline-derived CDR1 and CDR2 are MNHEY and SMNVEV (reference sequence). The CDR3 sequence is CASGETGNGYTF. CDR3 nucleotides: TGTGCCAGCGGCGAAACAGGGAATGGCTACACCTTC.

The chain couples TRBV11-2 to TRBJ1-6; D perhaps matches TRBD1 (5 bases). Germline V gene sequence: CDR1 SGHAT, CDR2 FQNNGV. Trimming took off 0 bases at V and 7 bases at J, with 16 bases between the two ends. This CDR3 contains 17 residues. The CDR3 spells CASSLEAGGVYNSPLHF. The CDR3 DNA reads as TGTGCCAGCAGCTTAGAGGCCGGGGGGGTCTACAATTCACCCCTCCACTTT.

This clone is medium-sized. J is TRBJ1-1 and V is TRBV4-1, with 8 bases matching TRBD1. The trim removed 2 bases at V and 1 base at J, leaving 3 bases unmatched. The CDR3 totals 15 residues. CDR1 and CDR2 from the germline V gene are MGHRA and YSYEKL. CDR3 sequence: CASSQSGTGNTEAFF. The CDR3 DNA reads TGCGCCAGCAGCCAATCGGGGACAGGGAACACTGAAGCTTTCTTT.

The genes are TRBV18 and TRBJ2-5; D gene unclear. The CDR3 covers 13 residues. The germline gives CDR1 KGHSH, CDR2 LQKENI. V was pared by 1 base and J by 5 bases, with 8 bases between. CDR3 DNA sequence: TGTGCCAGCTCACCACTCCCCCTTGAGACCCAGTACTTC. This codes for CASSPLPLETQYF. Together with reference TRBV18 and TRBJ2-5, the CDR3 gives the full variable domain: NAGVMQNPRHLVRRRGQEARLRCSPMKGHSHVYWYRQLPEEGLKFMVYLQKENIIDESGMPKERFSAEFPKEGPSILRIQQVVRGDSAAYFCASSPLPLETQYFGPGTRLLVL.

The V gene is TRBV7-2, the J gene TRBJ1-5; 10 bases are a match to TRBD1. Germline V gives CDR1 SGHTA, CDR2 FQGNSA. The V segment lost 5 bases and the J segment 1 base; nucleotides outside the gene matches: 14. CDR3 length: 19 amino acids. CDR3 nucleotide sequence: TGTGCCAGCAGCCCTCTACCGGGACAGGGGACGCGGAGCAATCAGCCCCAGCATTTT. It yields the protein CASSPLPGQGTRSNQPQHF.

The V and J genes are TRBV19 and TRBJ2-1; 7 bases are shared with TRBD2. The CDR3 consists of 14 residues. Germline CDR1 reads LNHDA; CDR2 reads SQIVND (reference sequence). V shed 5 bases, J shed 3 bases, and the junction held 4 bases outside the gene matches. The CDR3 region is CASSSGGNYNEQFF. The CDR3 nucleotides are TGTGCCAGTAGTTCCGGGGGGAACTACAATGAGCAGTTCTTC.

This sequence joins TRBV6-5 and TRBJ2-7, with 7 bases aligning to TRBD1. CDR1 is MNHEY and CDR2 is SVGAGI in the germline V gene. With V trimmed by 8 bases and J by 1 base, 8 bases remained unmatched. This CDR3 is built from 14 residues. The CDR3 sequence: CASRPGGLSYEQYF. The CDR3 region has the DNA TGTGCCAGCCGCCCAGGGGGTTTGTCCTACGAGCAGTACTTC.

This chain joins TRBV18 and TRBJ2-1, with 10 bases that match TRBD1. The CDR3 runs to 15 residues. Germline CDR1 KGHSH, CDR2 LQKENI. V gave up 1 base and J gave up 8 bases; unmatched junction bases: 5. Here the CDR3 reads CASSPQGTGVDEQFF. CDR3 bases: TGTGCCAGCTCACCACAGGGGACAGGGGTGGATGAGCAGTTCTTC.